This T cell receptor (beta chain) came from a study of T cell repertoires in cytomegalovirus infection. MiXCR, run by TCRdb on the reads, gives a single entry per CDR3 protein. This sample carries hundreds of thousands of distinct CDR3 sequences, about 39% of them seen once, and the ten largest clones take around 45%. This clonotype was observed a few times. Its antigen is unknown. CDR3 length: 13 amino acids. The V segment lost 4 bases and the J segment 3 bases; nucleotides outside the gene matches: 3. CDR1 is SGHVS, CDR2 FQNEAQ, per germline. The rearrangement links TRBV7-8 to TRBJ2-7, with 7 bases lining up with TRBD1. Material: cultured PBMCs, obtained from culture after CMV antigen stimulation. The source is a human donor in good health (CMV status not recorded). Some clones in this sample may be carry-over from other donors' samples. This CDR3 is CASSSRGNYEQYF. CDR3 DNA sequence: TGTGCCAGCAGCTCCAGGGGGAACTACGAGCAGTACTTC.